One sample yielded the 12 T cell receptor beta chains listed below, sequenced in a study of beta chain features in type 1 diabetes. As every portion of the isolated RNA was reverse transcribed, the sequencing read expressed TCRB transcripts. Clones were sequenced by immunoSEQ multiplex PCR, and TCRdb holds only the in-frame ones, with some missing. This table holds 300,000 to 450,000 clones, roughly 21% found once. Sequencing was done on a sample of naive CD4+ T cells from blood. The receptors here all came from a woman under 30 in good health.

V usage is TRBV6-1 and J usage is TRBJ2-3; 9 bases align to TRBD1. Germline lookup yields CDR1 MNHNS and CDR2 SASEGT. The J segment lost 4 bases and the V segment lost 8 bases, leaving 10 bases of the junction unmatched. The CDR3 has 15 amino acids. This CDR3 is CASRDPGQGADTQYF. The CDR3 bases are TGTGCCAGCCGGGATCCGGGACAGGGCGCAGATACGCAGTATTTT.

This clone was seen only a few times. This sequence joins TRBV6-5 and TRBJ1-2, with unresolved D. This CDR3 is 13 amino acids long. Deletions cut 6 bases from V and 1 base from J, with 9 bases between. Per germline, CDR1 MNHEY and CDR2 SVGAGI. The CDR3 region has the DNA TGTGCCAGCAGCCTAGATCGTAACTATGGCTACACCTTC. This codes for CASSLDRNYGYTF.

The chain joins TRBV30 to TRBJ1-3, with a weak D call TRBD1 (5 bases). Germline CDR1 GTSNPN, CDR2 SVGIG (reference sequence). The CDR3 extends over 15 amino acids. The V end was cut by 3 bases, the J end by 0 bases, with 12 bases between. This chain's CDR3 is CAWRLTGDSGNTIYF. DNA for the CDR3: TGTGCCTGGAGGTTAACAGGTGACTCTGGAAACACCATATATTTT.

V is TRBV11-2 and J is TRBJ2-7, with D possibly matching TRBD2 (5 bases). The CDR3 covers 14 residues. Germline loops: CDR1 SGHAT, CDR2 FQNNGV. V lost 2 bases, J lost 10 bases, and 18 bases lay in between. CDR3 sequence: CASSLFGDFEPQYF. The CDR3 DNA sequence: TGTGCCAGCAGCTTATTCGGGGATTTTGAGCCACAGTACTTC.

This clone has a handful of counts. V gene TRBV4-1 combines with J gene TRBJ1-2, with D perhaps TRBD1 (5 bases). Trimming shortened V by 1 base and J by 0 bases, and 15 bases separated the two germline ends. The length of the CDR3 is 17 residues. Germline V gives CDR1 MGHRA, CDR2 YSYEKL. The CDR3 protein is CASSQAPRGPSNYGYTF. CDR3 in DNA: TGCGCCAGCAGCCAAGCGCCAAGGGGCCCGTCTAACTATGGCTACACCTTC.

This clone has just a few counts. The V and J genes are TRBV7-8 and TRBJ2-1; 12 nucleotides align to TRBD2. The length of the CDR3 is 18 residues. V gave up 2 bases and J gave up 5 bases; unmatched junction bases: 10. Germline V lookup: CDR1 SGHVS, CDR2 FQNEAQ. The chain's CDR3 is CASSLRRLAGGPDNEQFF. The CDR3 coding sequence is TGTGCCAGCAGCTTAAGGCGCCTAGCGGGAGGGCCTGACAATGAGCAGTTCTTC.

There are a few counts of this clone. This rearrangement joins TRBV29-1 to TRBJ1-1; D is perhaps TRBD1 (5 bases). CDR1 is SQVTM, CDR2 ANQGSEA, per germline. CDR3 length: 14 residues. With 2 bases removed from V and 5 bases from J, the gap between germline ends came to 15 bases. CDR3 residues: CSVEPGGKGTEAFF. CDR3 coding DNA: TGCAGCGTTGAACCGGGGGGTAAAGGGACTGAAGCTTTCTTT.

Points on this clone: This sample also contains other DNA sequences that code for the same CDR3. This sequence joins TRBV5-4 and TRBJ2-6; the D is unclear. Germline-derived CDR1 and CDR2 are SGHNT and YYREEE (reference sequence). V lost 0 bases and J 1 base, leaving 5 bases between the germline ends. The CDR3 loop spans 15 amino acids. The CDR3 reads CASSLAGSGANVLTF. The DNA for the CDR3 is TGTGCCAGCAGCTTGGCCGGGTCTGGGGCCAACGTCCTGACTTTC. The whole variable domain, remainder taken from reference TRBV5-4 and TRBJ2-6, is ETGVTQSPTHLIKTRGQQVTLRCSSQSGHNTVSWYQQALGQGPQFIFQYYREEENGRGNFPPRFSGLQFPNYSSELNVNALELDDSALYLCASSLAGSGANVLTFGAGSRLTVL.

The chain employs TRBV6-5 and TRBJ1-6; weak D call: TRBD1 (6 bases). The CDR3 is 13 residues long. Germline V CDR1 and CDR2: MNHEY, SVGAGI. Trimming removed 2 bases from V and 14 bases from J, with 13 bases in between. The CDR3 sequence: CASSYLDSGTLHF. DNA for the CDR3: TGTGCCAGCAGTTACCTGGACAGTGGCACCCTCCACTTT.

The V call is TRBV5-4, the J call TRBJ1-2, with 10 bases aligning to TRBD1. Unmatched junction bases numbered 6, after V lost 3 bases and J lost 7 bases. Germline V gene data show CDR1 as SGHNT and CDR2 as YYREEE (reference sequence). This CDR3 region has 14 residues. The chain's CDR3 is CASSSAGTGVGYTF. CDR3 nucleotides: TGTGCCAGCAGCTCAGCCGGGACAGGGGTTGGCTACACCTTC.

The rearrangement uses TRBV13 and TRBJ1-3, with 7 bases lining up with TRBD1. This CDR3 has 14 amino acids. CDR1 is PRHDT, CDR2 FYEKMQ, per germline (reference sequence). V lost 6 bases, J lost 2 bases, and 4 bases stayed unmatched. CDR3 sequence reads: CASRNRGAGNTIYF. For the CDR3, the DNA is TGTGCCAGCAGAAACAGGGGAGCTGGAAACACCATATATTTT.

The chain is built from TRBV5-1 and TRBJ2-5; TRBD2 matches at 10 bases. J was trimmed by 5 bases and V by 2 bases; bases with no gene match: 9. Germline values: CDR1 SGHRS, CDR2 YFSETQ. The CDR3 runs to 16 residues. CDR3 loop: CASSFSGRASGETQYF. DNA for the CDR3: TGCGCCAGCAGCTTCAGCGGGAGGGCCTCGGGGGAGACCCAGTACTTC.